The source of this TCR beta chain is a study of post-analysis software for immune sequencing data. Looking at the study overall: Relapsing-remitting, secondary progressive and progressive-relapsing forms made up the multiple sclerosis disease courses. Overall study findings and caveats: TRBV5-6, TRBV5-1 and TRBV20-1 belonged to a set of a handful of TRBV segments that were more frequent in patients than controls.

Turning to this clonotype: Its specificity is unknown.

Germline CDR1 is LGHDT and CDR2 is YNNKEL (reference sequence). J lost 3 bases, V lost 5 bases, and 6 bases had no gene match. The CDR3 extends over 15 amino acids. Unique molecular identifiers featured in each of the TCR beta cDNA libraries. A few hundred thousand cDNA molecules were obtained from 1 to 10 million T cells. TCRdb analysed the PCR reads with MiXCR anew, one entry per CDR3 protein. Among a few hundred thousand distinct CDR3 sequences listed, about a third were seen once. This rearrangement joins TRBV3-1 to TRBJ2-1; 8 bases are a match to TRBD1. This TCR was recovered from a girl younger than 18 with multiple sclerosis. Sequencing was performed on blood. The CDR3 reads CASSLDRGHYNEQFF. As DNA, the CDR3 is TGTGCCAGCAGCTTAGACAGGGGACACTACAATGAGCAGTTCTTC.